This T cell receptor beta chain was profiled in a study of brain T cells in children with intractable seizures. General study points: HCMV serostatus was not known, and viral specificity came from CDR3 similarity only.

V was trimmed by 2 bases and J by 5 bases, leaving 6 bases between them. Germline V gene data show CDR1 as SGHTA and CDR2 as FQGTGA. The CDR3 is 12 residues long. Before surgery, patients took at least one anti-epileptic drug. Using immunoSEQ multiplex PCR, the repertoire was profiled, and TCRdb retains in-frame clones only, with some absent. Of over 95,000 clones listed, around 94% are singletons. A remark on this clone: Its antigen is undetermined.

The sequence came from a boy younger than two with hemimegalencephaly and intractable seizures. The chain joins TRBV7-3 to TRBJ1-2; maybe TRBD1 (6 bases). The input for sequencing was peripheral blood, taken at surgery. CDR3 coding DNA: TGTGCCAGCAGCTTACAGGGGTATGGCTACACCTTC. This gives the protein CASSLQGYGYTF. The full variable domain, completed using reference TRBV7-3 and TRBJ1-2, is GAGVSQTPSNKVTEKGKYVELRCDPISGHTALYWYRQSLGQGPEFLIYFQGTGAADDSGLPNDRFFAVRPEGSVSTLKIQRTERGDSAVYLCASSLQGYGYTFGSGTRLTVV.